This TCR beta chain was found in a study of glioma-infiltrating T cells. The iRepertoire nested amplicon-rescue multiplex PCR amplified TCR alpha and beta CDR3s from RNA. Input was roughly 85-450 ng of tissue mRNA or PBMC total RNA. TCRdb redid the calling of the multiplex PCR reads with MiXCR, one entry per CDR3 protein. The sample carries 160,000 or so distinct CDR3 sequences, around 40% recorded once. Study-wide findings and caveats: Tissue-blood divergence was below expectation in non-neoplastic patients, above in gliomas.

This clonotype was recorded at least ten times. Antigen specificity is unknown. Source material: glioma tissue, nonneoplastic brain tissue, or PBMCs (not recorded which). This sequence was found in a human donor with low-grade glioma or glioblastoma, undergoing nonglioma brain surgery, or in good health (not recorded which).

The CDR3 DNA follows: TGCAGTGCTAGGCGTTCCGATGGGAATTCACCCCTCCACTTT. It translates to CSARRSDGNSPLHF. The gene calls are TRBV20-1 and TRBJ1-6; D ambiguous. Trimming stripped 3 bases from V and 7 bases from J, with 13 bases between. The CDR3 runs 14 residues. CDR1 is DFQATT and CDR2 is SNEGSKA in the germline V gene (reference sequence).